These T cell receptor beta chains were read from a single sample in a study of cytomegalovirus exposure and HLA in healthy donors. The repertoire was sequenced with immunoSEQ multiplex PCR; TCRdb's copy has only in-frame clones and lacks some. In the table there are some 130,000 clones, more than 65% of which are singletons. Sequencing was performed on PBMCs. The receptor source for this set is a woman aged 55-69 years in good health and CMV-seropositive. The CDR3 runs from the conserved cysteine through the conserved F or W. The D gene is left open where the match is weak. A clone size is listed for some rows: how often the clone was seen (once, few, many), or a class if it is expanded.

size,D,J,V,CDR3,DNA
NA,TRBD2,TRBJ2-1,TRBV5-1,CASSPLELAASHNEQFF,TGCGCCAGCAGCCCCTTGGAGCTAGCGGCATCCCACAATGAGCAGTTCTTC
NA,TRBD1,TRBJ1-1,TRBV19,CASTLQGASTEAFF,TGTGCCAGTACCCTGCAGGGGGCGAGCACTGAAGCTTTCTTT
NA,TRBD2,TRBJ2-5,TRBV7-3,CASSLGTSGETQYF,TGTGCCAGCAGCCTCGGGACTAGCGGGGAGACCCAGTACTTC
NA,NA,TRBJ2-5,TRBV15,CATRRGGETQYF,TGTGCCACGAGAAGGGGGGGAGAGACCCAGTACTTC
NA,TRBD1,TRBJ1-2,TRBV5-4,CASNHGQANYGYTF,TGTGCCAGCAACCACGGACAGGCCAACTATGGCTACACCTTC
NA,NA,TRBJ1-1,TRBV9,CASRGGVSTEAFF,TGTGCCAGCAGGGGGGGGGTTAGCACTGAAGCTTTCTTT
NA,TRBD2,TRBJ2-1,TRBV7-8,CASSRRGAGSSYNEQFF,TGTGCCAGCAGCCGGCGGGGGGCAGGGAGCTCCTACAATGAGCAGTTCTTC
NA,NA,TRBJ2-7,TRBV5-1,CASSLGQSGDEQYF,TGCGCCAGCAGCTTGGGACAAAGCGGCGACGAGCAGTACTTC
once,NA,TRBJ2-7,TRBV7-6,CASSLVTGRNYEQYF,TGTGCCAGCAGCTTAGTTACAGGGCGAAACTACGAGCAGTACTTC
NA,NA,TRBJ2-4,TRBV9,CASSDLTVNIQYF,TGTGCCAGCAGCGACCTGACAGTAAACATTCAGTACTTC
few,NA,TRBJ1-2,TRBV6-5,CASSLTDSNYGYTF,TGTGCCAGCAGTTTAACAGATTCTAACTATGGCTACACCTTC
once,NA,TRBJ2-1,TRBV5-4,CASSLGGNEQFF,TGTGCCAGCAGCTTAGGAGGCAATGAGCAGTTCTTC
NA,TRBD2,TRBJ2-5,TRBV5-4,CASSSAPRLAGGGGETQYF,TGTGCCAGCAGCTCGGCCCCCAGGTTAGCGGGGGGGGGAGGAGAGACCCAGTACTTC
NA,NA,TRBJ1-2,TRBV19,CASTPPGSFYGYTF,TGTGCCAGTACCCCCCCAGGGTCCTTCTATGGCTACACCTTC
few,TRBD1,TRBJ2-5,TRBV5-1,CASSHGQGAGETQYF,TGCGCCAGCAGCCATGGACAGGGGGCAGGGGAGACCCAGTACTTC
NA,NA,TRBJ1-4,TRBV10-3,CATGGPNEKLFF,TGTGCCACCGGCGGCCCAAATGAAAAACTGTTTTTT
NA,TRBD2,TRBJ2-2,TRBV7-2,CASSEAGANTGELFF,TGTGCCAGCAGTGAAGCGGGGGCTAACACCGGGGAGCTGTTTTTT
NA,TRBD2,TRBJ2-1,TRBV7-2,CASSIIAGGRNEQFF,TGTGCCAGCAGCATTATAGCGGGGGGGCGCAATGAGCAGTTCTTC
NA,TRBD1,TRBJ1-6,TRBV19,CASSIGGGQGTYSPLHF,TGTGCCAGTAGTATTGGAGGGGGACAGGGGACGTATTCACCCCTCCACTTT
NA,TRBD1,TRBJ1-1,TRBV4-2,CASSHPGQGTEAFF,TGTGCCAGCAGCCATCCGGGACAGGGGACTGAAGCTTTCTTT
NA,TRBD1,TRBJ1-2,TRBV5-5,CASSLKGTDSTHNYGYTF,TGTGCCAGCAGCTTGAAAGGGACAGACTCGACCCATAACTATGGCTACACCTTC
once,TRBD1,TRBJ1-1,TRBV7-8,CASSLARTGTNTEAFF,TGTGCCAGCAGCTTAGCGCGGACAGGGACGAACACTGAAGCTTTCTTT
NA,TRBD1,TRBJ1-1,TRBV5-4,CASSQPQGQRIEAFF,TGTGCCAGCAGCCAACCCCAGGGACAGCGGATTGAAGCTTTCTTT
NA,NA,TRBJ2-7,TRBV5-1,CASSLGQGLYEQYF,TGCGCCAGCAGCTTGGGGCAGGGCCTCTACGAGCAGTACTTC
few,NA,TRBJ2-7,TRBV6-5,CASSRTAQGSYEQYF,TGTGCCAGCAGTCGGACAGCCCAAGGCTCCTACGAGCAGTACTTC
NA,NA,TRBJ1-5,TRBV5-1,CASSLEQTGSNQPQHF,TGCGCCAGCAGCTTGGAGCAGACAGGAAGCAATCAGCCCCAGCATTTT
NA,TRBD1,TRBJ1-3,TRBV2,CASRRQGNGNTIYF,TGTGCCAGCAGACGACAGGGGAATGGAAACACCATATATTTT
NA,NA,TRBJ1-4,TRBV9,CASSVAGGAGEKLFF,TGTGCCAGCAGCGTAGCTGGGGGGGCTGGTGAAAAACTGTTTTTT
few,NA,TRBJ2-5,TRBV7-6,CASSLIGSGVSQETQYF,TGTGCCAGCAGCTTAATAGGGTCAGGGGTATCCCAAGAGACCCAGTACTTC
NA,NA,TRBJ1-1,TRBV7-3,CASSLTGSTEAFF,TGTGCCAGCAGCCTAACAGGGAGTACTGAAGCTTTCTTT
few,NA,TRBJ1-2,TRBV5-1,CASSSRGGSYGYTF,TGCGCCAGCAGCTCCCGAGGGGGTTCCTATGGCTACACCTTC
NA,NA,TRBJ1-2,TRBV25-1,CASSEAYGYTF,TGTGCCAGCAGTGAGGCCTATGGCTACACCTTC
NA,NA,TRBJ2-7,TRBV6-1,CASSPTPEQYF,TGTGCCAGCAGTCCAACACCCGAGCAGTACTTC